This TCR beta chain came from a study of blood T cell repertoires in COVID-19. Turning to the study itself: PBMCs, B-cell-depleted T cells, or T cells provided the cDNA or gDNA that made up the material.

V lost 2 bases to trimming and J lost 7 bases; unmatched junction nucleotides: 8. Germline CDR1 MNHEY, CDR2 SVGAGI. CDR3 length: 14 amino acids. The cohort comprised adults aged roughly 18 to 100 years residing in approximately 25 US areas. It was within 2 weeks before study entry that exposed participants met a COVID-19 case. Sequencing was performed with immunoSEQ multiplex PCR; in TCRdb, only in-frame clones are kept and a portion is missing. The table records 250,000 or so clones, about 87% of them present only once. Sequencing was carried out using PBMCs or T cells enriched from blood (not recorded which). The sequence was collected from a woman in her 40s who had been exposed to COVID-19. V gene TRBV6-5 combines with J gene TRBJ2-7; 7 positions match TRBD1. The CDR3 loop reads CASSYRGGLLEQYF. In nucleotides, the CDR3 is TGTGCCAGCAGTTACAGAGGGGGCCTCCTAGAGCAGTACTTC.